These T cell receptor beta chains were read from a single sample in a study of beta chain features in type 1 diabetes. Profiling relied on immunoSEQ multiplex PCR, and the TCRdb table lists in-frame clones only, not all of them. This sample has 900,000 or so clones, with roughly 15% found just once. Source material: naive CD4+ T cells from blood. The origin of the receptors is a woman under 30 in good health. Both conserved end residues are part of each CDR3. The D gene is left open where the match is weak. The size field is filled for only some rows; it gives once, few, many or a size class.

J | size | D | V | CDR3 | DNA
TRBJ2-2 | - | - | TRBV5-1 | CASSLGAANLVNTGELFF | TGCGCCAGCAGCTTGGGAGCGGCGAACTTAGTGAACACCGGGGAGCTGTTTTTT
TRBJ2-1 | - | - | TRBV28 | CASTSHSRNEQFF | TGTGCCAGCACCTCCCACAGCCGGAATGAGCAGTTCTTC
TRBJ2-3 | few | TRBD2 | TRBV5-1 | CASSFGLDSDTQYF | TGCGCCAGCAGCTTCGGACTAGACTCAGATACGCAGTATTTT
TRBJ2-1 | few | TRBD2 | TRBV9 | CASSASGSYNEQFF | TGTGCCAGCAGCGCTAGCGGGAGCTACAATGAGCAGTTCTTC
TRBJ2-1 | - | TRBD1 | TRBV6-1 | CASRRQGSWGGEQFF | TGTGCCAGTCGTAGACAGGGGAGTTGGGGAGGCGAGCAGTTCTTC
TRBJ2-1 | - | TRBD2 | TRBV7-9 | CASSPRRTRQTNNEQFF | TGTGCCAGCAGCCCACGGCGGACTAGGCAGACCAACAATGAGCAGTTCTTC
TRBJ1-2 | - | - | TRBV6-1 | CASSETVGARYYGYTF | TGTGCCAGCAGCGAAACCGTGGGGGCTCGGTACTATGGCTACACCTTC
TRBJ1-5 | few | - | TRBV7-9 | CASSLESKTQHF | TGTGCCAGCAGCTTAGAATCAAAGACCCAGCATTTT
TRBJ2-1 | - | TRBD1 | TRBV11-3 | CASSLRGQGANEQFF | TGTGCCAGCAGCCTCAGGGGACAGGGGGCAAATGAGCAGTTCTTC
TRBJ2-5 | - | - | TRBV5-1 | CASKAMTQQETQYF | TGCGCCAGCAAGGCGATGACACAACAAGAGACCCAGTACTTC
TRBJ2-7 | few | TRBD2 | TRBV7-2 | CASSLDGWREGEQYF | TGTGCCAGCAGCTTAGATGGGTGGCGGGAGGGCGAGCAGTACTTC
TRBJ2-3 | few | - | TRBV29-1 | CSVPSYGTQDTDTQYF | TGCAGCGTTCCCAGCTACGGGACACAAGACACAGATACGCAGTATTTT
TRBJ2-1 | - | - | TRBV29-1 | CSVEDPGDYNEQFF | TGCAGCGTTGAAGACCCGGGAGATTACAATGAGCAGTTCTTC
TRBJ2-4 | few | - | TRBV6-1 | CASREGLAKNIQYF | TGTGCCAGCAGAGAAGGGCTAGCCAAAAACATTCAGTACTTC
TRBJ2-2 | - | TRBD1 | TRBV2 | CASSGTGLAGELFF | TGTGCCAGCAGCGGGACAGGCCTGGCCGGGGAGCTGTTTTTT
TRBJ2-3 | few | - | TRBV5-4 | CASSPGTKLADTQYF | TGTGCCAGCAGCCCGGGGACCAAACTGGCAGATACGCAGTATTTT
TRBJ1-4 | - | - | TRBV28 | CASTPDRGVREKLFF | TGTGCCAGCACTCCCGACCGGGGGGTTCGAGAAAAACTGTTTTTT
TRBJ2-1 | - | - | TRBV5-6 | CASSGPMGLANYNEQFF | TGTGCCAGCAGCGGTCCGATGGGGTTAGCGAACTACAATGAGCAGTTCTTC
TRBJ2-2 | - | TRBD1 | TRBV19 | CASTPRDRGRSGGELFF | TGTGCCAGTACCCCCCGAGACAGGGGGCGGTCTGGCGGGGAGCTGTTTTTT
TRBJ2-1 | - | TRBD2 | TRBV28 | CASSLPPQRHGSSGRRNEQFF | TGTGCCAGCAGCCTGCCGCCCCAACGTCACGGGAGTAGCGGGAGGAGAAATGAGCAGTTCTTC
TRBJ1-2 | few | - | TRBV7-2 | CASSLALTSGAHGYTF | TGTGCCAGCAGCTTAGCACTCACCTCAGGGGCTCATGGCTACACCTTC
TRBJ1-1 | - | TRBD1 | TRBV2 | CASRSGTVTEAFF | TGTGCCAGCAGATCCGGGACAGTCACTGAAGCTTTCTTT
TRBJ2-4 | few | TRBD2 | TRBV7-9 | CASSRLGLADKNIQYF | TGTGCCAGCAGCCGGCTGGGACTAGCGGACAAAAACATTCAGTACTTC
TRBJ2-6 | few | - | TRBV9 | CASSVSGANVLTF | TGTGCCAGCAGCGTCTCAGGGGCCAACGTCCTGACTTTC
TRBJ1-1 | - | - | TRBV18 | CASSRHRENTEAFF | TGTGCCAGCTCACGACACAGGGAGAACACTGAAGCTTTCTTT
TRBJ2-7 | - | TRBD2 | TRBV6-6 | CASSYSAGDNSYEQYF | TGTGCCAGCAGTTACTCCGCGGGAGACAACTCCTACGAGCAGTACTTC
TRBJ2-3 | few | TRBD1 | TRBV2 | CASGRDRGSTDTQYF | TGTGCCAGCGGTCGCGACAGGGGAAGCACAGATACGCAGTATTTT
TRBJ2-2 | - | - | TRBV28 | CASSTPGDTGELFF | TGTGCCAGCAGTACCCCCGGGGACACCGGGGAGCTGTTTTTT
TRBJ2-2 | - | - | TRBV27 | CATSPDWNTGELFF | TGTGCCACCTCCCCGGACTGGAACACCGGGGAGCTGTTTTTT
TRBJ2-5 | - | TRBD2 | TRBV4-2 | CASSQGLVRYQETQYF | TGTGCCAGCAGCCAGGGACTAGTGCGGTACCAAGAGACCCAGTACTTC
TRBJ2-7 | few | - | TRBV28 | CASSLGHLSSYEQYF | TGTGCCAGCAGTTTAGGGCACCTTAGCTCCTACGAGCAGTACTTC
TRBJ2-1 | - | TRBD2 | TRBV7-9 | CASSSGLQAPVGFF | TGTGCCAGCAGCTCGGGACTACAGGCTCCGGTGGGGTTCTTC
TRBJ2-7 | few | TRBD2 | TRBV5-6 | CASRFGLARREQYF | TGTGCCAGCAGATTCGGACTAGCCAGGCGCGAGCAGTACTTC
TRBJ2-3 | few | - | TRBV21-1 | CASNTDTQYF | TGTGCCAGCAACACAGATACGCAGTATTTT
TRBJ2-1 | - | - | TRBV6-6 | CASSYSRVDEQFF | TGTGCCAGCAGTTACTCCAGAGTCGATGAGCAGTTCTTC
TRBJ1-2 | few | - | TRBV19 | CASSSARTDDGYTF | TGTGCCAGTAGTTCGGCGAGGACGGACGATGGCTACACCTTC
TRBJ1-2 | few | TRBD1 | TRBV7-9 | CASSLGTGAHGYTF | TGTGCCAGCAGCTTAGGGACAGGGGCCCATGGCTACACCTTC
TRBJ2-5 | few | - | TRBV9 | CASSALRGETQYF | TGTGCCAGCAGCGCTTTGAGGGGAGAGACCCAGTACTTC
TRBJ1-1 | - | - | TRBV29-1 | CSVVEVGGMNTEAFF | TGCAGCGTTGTCGAAGTCGGGGGAATGAACACTGAAGCTTTCTTT
TRBJ2-7 | - | TRBD2 | TRBV4-3 | CASSQDIPSGTLSYEQYF | TGCGCCAGCAGCCAAGATATTCCTAGCGGGACCCTCTCCTACGAGCAGTACTTC
TRBJ1-2 | - | - | TRBV29-1 | CSVLQGANYGYTF | TGCAGCGTTTTACAGGGTGCTAACTATGGCTACACCTTC
TRBJ1-2 | few | TRBD1 | TRBV20-1 | CSASTGEGYTF | TGCAGTGCCTCGACAGGGGAAGGCTACACCTTC
TRBJ2-1 | - | - | TRBV5-1 | CASSLSGYNEQFF | TGCGCCAGCAGCTTGAGCGGTTACAATGAGCAGTTCTTC
TRBJ1-5 | - | - | TRBV21-1 | CASSKALSGGQPQHF | TGTGCCAGCAGCAAAGCATTAAGTGGGGGGCAGCCCCAGCATTTT
TRBJ2-7 | few | - | TRBV10-3 | CAISGGRSFSYEQYF | TGTGCCATCAGTGGGGGACGGAGCTTCTCCTACGAGCAGTACTTC
TRBJ2-1 | - | - | TRBV6-1 | CASKVSAYNEQFF | TGTGCCAGCAAGGTTTCAGCTTACAATGAGCAGTTCTTC
TRBJ2-1 | - | - | TRBV7-9 | CASSLGSVPVLFF | TGTGCCAGCAGCTTAGGATCGGTCCCCGTCCTCTTCTTC
TRBJ2-5 | few | TRBD1 | TRBV4-3 | CASSPGQGGETQYF | TGCGCCAGCAGCCCGGGACAGGGGGGAGAGACCCAGTACTTC
TRBJ2-5 | - | TRBD1 | TRBV2 | CASSERGAGTGRETQYF | TGTGCCAGCAGTGAAAGGGGGGCCGGGACAGGTAGAGAGACCCAGTACTTC
TRBJ1-3 | - | - | TRBV19 | CASSEEGTTSSGNTIYF | TGTGCCAGTAGTGAGGAAGGGACGACAAGCTCTGGAAACACCATATATTTT
TRBJ2-1 | few | TRBD2 | TRBV7-8 | CASSHKPWGREGREQFF | TGTGCCAGCAGCCATAAACCTTGGGGGCGGGAGGGCCGAGAGCAGTTCTTC
TRBJ1-4 | - | - | TRBV6-1 | CASSARRQSANEKLFF | TGTGCCAGCAGTGCACGCAGACAGTCAGCTAATGAAAAACTGTTTTTT
TRBJ1-3 | - | - | TRBV7-9 | CASSLAKRSAGNTIYF | TGTGCCAGCAGCTTAGCGAAACGTTCGGCTGGAAACACCATATATTTT
TRBJ1-1 | few | - | TRBV4-3 | CASSQEGTTEAFF | TGCGCCAGCAGCCAAGAGGGAACCACTGAAGCTTTCTTT
TRBJ1-5 | - | - | TRBV25-1 | CASSEHGGNQPQHF | TGTGCCAGCAGTGAACACGGGGGAAACCAGCCCCAGCATTTT
TRBJ1-1 | - | - | TRBV6-5 | CASRRGAGNTEAFF | TGTGCCAGCAGGCGCGGGGCAGGGAACACTGAAGCTTTCTTT
TRBJ1-1 | - | - | TRBV6-6 | CASSPDRTPTTEAFF | TGTGCCAGCAGCCCTGACAGGACCCCCACCACTGAAGCTTTCTTT
TRBJ2-1 | - | - | TRBV14 | CASSQDLAIDYLSSYNEQFF | TGTGCCAGCAGCCAAGATCTTGCGATTGACTACCTGAGCTCCTACAATGAGCAGTTCTTC